This TCR beta chain emerged from a study of control samples from healthy donors and cancer patients. Sequencing was performed with immunoSEQ multiplex PCR; in TCRdb, only in-frame clones are kept and a portion is missing. Here the sample spans roughly 130,000 clones, about 91% being singletons. Deletions cut 3 bases from V and 1 base from J, with 10 bases between. The germline V gene encodes CDR1 KGHSH and CDR2 LQKENI. This CDR3 region has 14 residues. The rearrangement joins TRBV18 to TRBJ2-7, with no clear D. This TCR was sampled from a man between 18 and 35 years old in good health. The sequenced sample was blood. CDR3 nucleotide sequence: TGTGCCAGCTCACCTTGGCAGGAGTCCTACGAGCAGTACTTC. Its protein product is CASSPWQESYEQYF.